This T cell receptor (beta chain) appears in the sequencing data of a study of cytomegalovirus exposure and HLA in healthy donors. The germline V gene has CDR1 SGDLS and CDR2 YYNGEE. The V and J ends lost 3 bases and 8 bases, in that order; junction bases with no gene match: 6. This CDR3 has 13 amino acids. Both 60 Vbeta primers and 13 Jbeta primers went into the PCR. The data were produced by immunoSEQ multiplex PCR, yet TCRdb's version contains in-frame clones alone and is incomplete. The sample holds about 140,000 clones. The chain employs TRBV9 and TRBJ1-2, with TRBD1 matching 8 bases. The source of this sequence is a woman aged 18-30 years in good health and CMV-seronegative. The sample consisted of PBMCs. CDR3 nucleotide sequence: TGTGCCAGCAGCGGCCAGGGGGCTCGGGGCTACACCTTC. Its protein product is CASSGQGARGYTF.